This paragraph covers one T cell receptor (beta chain) sequence. The target antigen is unknown. V lost 0 bases and J 1 base, leaving 9 bases between the germline ends. The CDR3 totals 16 residues. The germline V gene encodes CDR1 MNHEY and CDR2 SVGAGI. These data belong to a study of cytomegalovirus exposure and HLA in healthy donors. Study overall: A preliminary data release comprised 91 million or so unique TCRs obtained from HLA-typed donors.

Study observations and caveats: The study dropped some indistinguishable V segments, TRBV6-2 and TRBV6-3 among them. Later on, a genetic analysis was performed. It linked a missense variant in DCLRE1C with V- and J-gene trimming of TCR beta. Cytomegalovirus-associated TCR beta chains were listed, numbering around 150.

This PCR relied on a set of 60 Vbeta primers and 13 Jbeta primers. Sequencing used immunoSEQ multiplex PCR; TCRdb keeps in-frame clones, though not all of them. The sample includes some 200,000 clones, 73% seen only once; the top ten take less than 2%. The rearrangement links TRBV6-5 to TRBJ2-2; D is possibly TRBD1 (5 bases). Source material: PBMCs. The receptor comes from a woman aged 25-40 years in good health and CMV-seronegative. CDR3 amino acids: CASSYSAGLNTGELFF. The CDR3 coding sequence is TGTGCCAGCAGTTACTCGGCAGGGCTGAACACCGGGGAGCTGTTTTTT.